This TCR beta chain was documented in a study of identical twins (dated by TCRdb to 2016 to 2017). Broadly, across the study: To test whether fetal clonotypes persist, this study deep-sequenced TCR alpha and beta repertoires from monozygotic twins, from unrelated adults of various ages, and from cord blood. To rule out contamination, the twin experiments were replicated at different times with different library preparation protocols.

The CDR3 goes from the cysteine to the phenylalanine over 15 residues. The CDR3 DNA has 45 bases and is translated from base 1. CDR1 and CDR2, per the germline V gene, are SGHRS and YFSETQ. V and J lose 4 bases and 3 bases, and a span of 13 bases separates them. Receptors were amplified or captured by 5' RACE. Sequencing instrument: Illumina HiSeq 2000. Template switching added a universal primer binding site, and the final cDNA carried a unique molecular identifier that allowed TCR cDNA molecules to be counted accurately. Specific primers in the conserved constant-segment region were used to synthesize first-strand cDNA for the TCR alpha and beta chains. To control for contamination, every cDNA library was double barcoded, receiving both a SMART-Mk sample barcode and Illumina barcodes. TruSeq adapter sequences, together with Illumina sample barcodes, were added in two successive PCR steps. The Illumina HiSeq platform was used with custom primers to sequence TCR alpha and beta cDNA libraries. The original methods were these. Unique molecular identifiers were extracted from raw reads with MiGEC, and CDR3 positions were determined with MiXCR. For each individual, recombination models were inferred using an EM algorithm with the repgenHMM and IGoR tools. Shared clonotypes were analyzed with the tcR package in R, and sharing was normalized by the product of cloneset sizes. To study raw recombination without the effects of thymic and clonal selection, out-of-frame nonproductive sequences were analyzed. The public reads were quality trimmed at Q25 with fastp and then assembled into clones with MiXCR by TCRdb, keeping productive beta chains. Identical CDR3 protein sequences are pooled into one entry, listed with their most common genes and DNA. The V and J calls come from TCRdb's annotation, not from the publication. The sample profile shows 400,000 to 500,000 distinct CDR3 sequences; roughly an eighth of them were found once. 0.98% of the sample rests with the top ten.

This clonotype was seen a handful of times. The antigen it binds to is not known. No much larger clonotype is one base removed from it; base qualities were not supplied. All donors were healthy Caucasians. The twin cohort consisted of three pairs of female monozygotic twins, all aged roughly 18 to 30 years. Positive isolation kits from Invitrogen were used to isolate the CD4+ and CD8+ T cell populations. Summary of the overall study and its limitations: The excess sharing between twins in beta out-of-frame sequences was weaker because fewer shared sequences reduced the signal-to-noise ratio. Because the same donors could not be followed over many years, the conclusions relied on cross-sectional statistical analysis. Invariant T cells such as MAIT and iNKT could partly confound zero-insertion analyses, although diverse VJ usage argued against such confounding for most clonotypes. Recombination models systematically underestimated out-of-frame TCR alpha sharing in monozygotic twins but agreed with sharing between unrelated individuals. Compared with coincidental sharing between unrelated individuals, out-of-frame TCR alpha sequences shared between twins had an excess of sequences with low generation probability. Fewer insertions were carried by abundant cord blood beta clonotypes, a similar but weaker trend appeared in young adult naive repertoires, and no such trend appeared in memory repertoires.

Another study also made use of these data, one on yellow fever vaccine responses in identical twins. The second study also describes: The T cell response to vaccination in identical twins was reported by the authors to appear partly convergent and partly personalized. Focusing on identical twins, the study followed the T cell clones that responded to the vaccine, and did so with precision.

The chain links TRBV5-1 with TRBJ2-2; the D call is tentative, TRBD1 or TRBD2, as each matches 5 bases. The sequenced sample was CD4+ T cells sorted from blood. The clonotype originates from a woman younger than 35 in good health. The CDR3 reads CASSLPGPDTGELFF. The nucleotide sequence is given as TGCGCCAGCAGCCTCCCGGGACCCGACACCGGGGAGCTGTTTTTT.